This T cell receptor (beta chain) is drawn from a study of T cell repertoires in ileal Crohn's disease. Across the whole study: Surgery for a complication: stricturing in roughly 60%, penetrating in approximately 40%. Whole-study results and caveats: Clonal expansions were more frequent in active smokers than non-smokers at surgery. Sorted CD8 T cells held more high-frequency clones than CD4.

This clone was seen a single time. Its antigen remains unknown. The time point denotes: neoterminal ileum biopsy at postoperative endoscopy, about 6 months after surgery. Per sample, around 500 nanograms of biopsy DNA were TCRB immunosequenced. Only in-frame clones appear in the TCRdb table, and some are missing; sequencing was by immunoSEQ multiplex PCR. The sample includes about 5,400 clones, about two thirds of them seen just once. This CDR3 is 12 amino acids long. The chain is built from TRBV21-1 and TRBJ1-1; TRBD1 is taken as the D call from the table, unchecked against the DNA. TRBV21-1 is a known pseudogene. The sample consisted of ileal tissue. The sequence was collected from an adult with Crohn's disease. CDR3 sequence: CASRDRYNEAFF. The CDR3 nucleotides read TGTGCCAGCCGGGACAGATATAATGAAGCTTTCTTT.